A selection of T cell receptor beta chains follows, all from one sample in a study of Ad26.COV2.S vaccination and SARS-CoV-2 variants. TCRdb's table, derived via immunoSEQ multiplex PCR, lists solely in-frame clones and lacks some. The table shows about 420,000 clones, with around nine tenths occurring only once. The sequenced sample was peripheral blood, obtained in a trial of Ad26.COV2.S vaccine versus placebo. These receptor sequences come from a person between 18 and 59 years old who received the Ad26.COV2.S COVID-19 vaccine or a placebo. Each CDR3 is given with its conserved first and last residue. A D gene is named only where the DNA matches it firmly. Clone size is stated in some rows and not others, as once, few, many or a class when expanded.

>once|TRBV15|.|TRBJ1-5
CATSREGVGNQPQHF
TGTGCCACCAGCAGGGAGGGGGTCGGCAATCAGCCCCAGCATTTT
>few|TRBV2|.|TRBJ1-4
CASSPGGAPANEKLFF
TGTGCCAGCAGCCCTGGGGGGGCGCCGGCTAATGAAAAACTGTTTTTT
>.|TRBV5-6|TRBD1|TRBJ1-1
CASSLETGGASAFF
TGTGCCAGCAGCCTCGAGACAGGGGGCGCGTCAGCTTTCTTT
>.|TRBV19|.|TRBJ2-7
CASSNLGGAREQYF
TGTGCCAGTAGTAACCTGGGGGGGGCCCGCGAGCAGTACTTC
>.|TRBV3-1/TRBV3-2|TRBD2|TRBJ2-7
CASSQGGDGYEQYF
TGTGCCAGCAGCCAGGGAGGGGACGGGTACGAGCAGTACTTC
>.|TRBV10-1|.|TRBJ2-1
CASTLDRNYNEQFF
TGCGCCAGCACCCTAGACCGGAATTACAATGAGCAGTTCTTC
>once|TRBV7-8|.|TRBJ1-3
CASSLVGGRAGNTIYF
TGTGCCAGCAGCTTAGTCGGGGGGCGGGCTGGAAACACCATATATTTT
>.|TRBV27|.|TRBJ1-1
CASSLSGMNTEAFF
TGTGCCAGCAGTTTGTCAGGGATGAACACTGAAGCTTTCTTT
>.|TRBV19|.|TRBJ2-2
CASSDGAGTGELFF
TGTGCCAGTAGTGACGGGGCGGGCACCGGGGAGCTGTTTTTT
>.|TRBV19|.|TRBJ2-5
CASSSLPGTQQETQYF
TGTGCCAGTAGTTCCCTCCCCGGGACACAGCAAGAGACCCAGTACTTC
>.|TRBV5-6|.|TRBJ2-7
CASSLGAWGEQYF
TGTGCCAGCAGCTTGGGAGCCTGGGGGGAGCAGTACTTC
>.|TRBV7-3|TRBD2|TRBJ2-3
CASSPLAGTDTQYF
TGTGCCAGCAGCCCTCTAGCGGGGACAGATACGCAGTATTTT
>.|TRBV5-5|TRBD1|TRBJ2-7
CASSLGTGAGYEQYF
TGTGCCAGCAGCTTGGGGACAGGGGCAGGGTACGAGCAGTACTTC
>.|TRBV6-5|TRBD1|TRBJ1-2
CASSSVDRGPYGYTF
TGTGCCAGCAGTTCCGTGGACAGGGGGCCATATGGCTACACCTTC
>.|TRBV2|.|TRBJ1-6
CASLDIRNSPLHF
TGTGCCAGCCTGGACATCCGTAATTCACCCCTCCACTTT
>few|TRBV12-1|.|TRBJ2-3
CASSPGGQIRTDTQYF
TGTGCCAGCAGCCCGGGAGGACAGATCCGCACAGATACGCAGTATTTT
>.|TRBV4-1|TRBD1|TRBJ2-5
CASSQVGQGETQYF
TGCGCCAGCAGCCAAGTGGGACAGGGGGAGACCCAGTACTTC
>once|TRBV7-9|TRBD1|TRBJ1-2
CASSLEGQGAYGYTF
TGTGCCAGCAGCTTGGAGGGACAGGGGGCCTATGGCTACACCTTC
>.|TRBV15|.|TRBJ2-1
CATKEKITSYNEQFF
TGTGCCACCAAGGAGAAAATAACCTCCTACAATGAGCAGTTCTTC
>.|TRBV4-1|.|TRBJ1-1
CASSQDPGDPLNTEAFF
TGCGCCAGCAGCCAAGACCCCGGGGACCCCTTGAACACTGAAGCTTTCTTT
>.|TRBV11-2|TRBD2|TRBJ2-1
CASSLNSGGASGEQFF
TGTGCCAGCAGCTTAAATAGCGGGGGGGCCTCCGGTGAGCAGTTCTTC
>once|TRBV7-2|.|TRBJ1-5
CASSLRGNQPQHF
TGTGCCAGCAGCTTAAGGGGTAATCAGCCCCAGCATTTT
>.|TRBV11-2|.|TRBJ2-2
CASSLGGTGRTGELFF
TGTGCCAGCAGCTTGGGGGGAACAGGCCGGACCGGGGAGCTGTTTTTT
>.|TRBV10-3|TRBD1|TRBJ1-5
CAISGTGGSNQPQHF
TGTGCCATCAGTGGGACAGGGGGCTCCAATCAGCCCCAGCATTTT
>.|TRBV6-1|TRBD2|TRBJ2-2
CASSEIAGSNTGELFF
TGTGCCAGCAGTGAGATAGCGGGATCCAACACCGGGGAGCTGTTTTTT
>.|TRBV2|.|TRBJ2-1
CASDSGGYNEQFF
TGTGCCAGCGACTCCGGGGGCTACAATGAGCAGTTCTTC
>few|TRBV6-2/TRBV6-3|TRBD1|TRBJ1-5
CASSYRDRADQPQHF
TGTGCCAGCAGTTACAGGGACAGAGCAGATCAGCCCCAGCATTTT
>.|TRBV5-1|.|TRBJ1-1
CASSLPPEAFF
TGCGCCAGCAGCTTACCCCCTGAAGCTTTCTTT
>.|TRBV28|TRBD2|TRBJ2-2
CASSQTSGGNFNTGELFF
TGTGCCAGCAGCCAGACTAGCGGGGGAAACTTTAACACCGGGGAGCTGTTTTTT
>.|TRBV2|.|TRBJ2-3
CASSIRDIRTDTQYF
TGTGCCAGCAGTATCCGGGACATACGCACAGATACGCAGTATTTT
>.|TRBV19|TRBD2|TRBJ2-3
CASTGTSDADTQYF
TGTGCCAGTACCGGGACTAGCGATGCAGATACGCAGTATTTT
>.|TRBV10-3|.|TRBJ2-3
CAISEYDTQYF
TGTGCCATCAGTGAGTATGATACGCAGTATTTT
>.|TRBV7-9|.|TRBJ1-5
CARQGDQPQHF
TGTGCCAGACAAGGAGATCAGCCCCAGCATTTT
>.|TRBV3-1/TRBV3-2|.|TRBJ1-5
CASSQLDGTVDNNSNQPQHF
TGTGCCAGCAGCCAACTCGACGGGACCGTCGATAATAATAGCAATCAGCCCCAGCATTTT
>.|TRBV7-9|.|TRBJ1-4
CASSQGGYGEKLFF
TGTGCCAGCAGCCAAGGGGGATACGGCGAAAAACTGTTTTTT
>.|TRBV5-5|.|TRBJ2-7
CASSYFDSYYEQYF
TGTGCCAGCAGCTATTTCGACAGTTACTACGAGCAGTACTTC
>.|TRBV18|TRBD1|TRBJ2-3
CASCPGQSTDTQYF
TGTGCCAGCTGCCCGGGACAGAGCACAGATACGCAGTATTTT
>once|TRBV3-1/TRBV3-2|.|TRBJ2-6
CASSQDLRSRSGANVLTF
TGTGCCAGCAGCCAAGATCTGCGGAGCCGCTCTGGGGCCAACGTCCTGACTTTC
>.|TRBV19|.|TRBJ1-5
CASSWGTAATYSNQPQHF
TGTGCCAGTAGTTGGGGAACAGCGGCCACCTATAGCAATCAGCCCCAGCATTTT
>.|TRBV6-5|.|TRBJ1-2
CASSYEGGYGYTF
TGTGCCAGCAGTTACGAAGGGGGCTATGGCTACACCTTC
>.|TRBV5-1|.|TRBJ2-3
CASSPIRDPQQDTQYF
TGCGCCAGCAGCCCCATTCGGGACCCCCAACAAGATACGCAGTATTTT
>many|TRBV5-1|TRBD1|TRBJ1-2
CASSSGTGTGGYTF
TGCGCCAGCAGCTCAGGGACAGGGACGGGTGGCTACACCTTC
>.|TRBV5-1|TRBD2|TRBJ2-3
CASSLGLAEDTQYF
TGCGCCAGCAGCTTGGGACTAGCGGAAGATACGCAGTATTTT
>once|TRBV11-2|.|TRBJ2-1
CASTTPQVGGARNEQFF
TGTGCCAGCACCACCCCCCAGGTTGGGGGGGCGAGGAATGAGCAGTTCTTC
>.|TRBV4-3|.|TRBJ2-7
CASSQDRGWGFYEQYF
TGCGCCAGCAGCCAAGACAGGGGCTGGGGGTTCTACGAGCAGTACTTC
>once|TRBV5-1|TRBD2|TRBJ2-5
CASSLAGEGETQYF
TGCGCCAGCAGCTTGGCGGGGGAGGGAGAGACCCAGTACTTC
>.|TRBV11-2|.|TRBJ1-4
CASSSTWLRNLPEKLFF
TGTGCCAGCAGCTCAACGTGGCTTCGGAATCTCCCTGAAAAACTGTTTTTT
>.|TRBV29-1|.|TRBJ1-2
CSVVRGGYGYTF
TGCAGCGTTGTCAGGGGAGGCTATGGCTACACCTTC
>.|TRBV12-3/TRBV12-4|.|TRBJ2-7
CASSPGAYEQYF
TGTGCCAGCAGCCCCGGGGCCTACGAGCAGTACTTC
>.|TRBV2|.|TRBJ1-2
CASSEGRNYGYTF
TGTGCCAGCAGTGAAGGCCGGAACTATGGCTACACCTTC
>.|TRBV9|.|TRBJ1-1
CASSEGVRTEAFF
TGTGCCAGCAGCGAGGGGGTTCGCACTGAAGCTTTCTTT
>.|TRBV27|.|TRBJ2-3
CASSLNGGPADTQYF
TGTGCCAGCAGTTTAAACGGGGGGCCCGCGGATACGCAGTATTTT
>once|TRBV7-9|TRBD1|TRBJ1-2
CASSWGADRAYGYTF
TGTGCCAGCAGCTGGGGTGCTGACAGGGCCTATGGCTACACCTTC